This TCR beta chain was recorded in a study of cytomegalovirus exposure and HLA in healthy donors. Primers included in the PCR were 60 Vbeta and 13 Jbeta primers. Assay: immunoSEQ multiplex PCR; the TCRdb copy retains only in-frame clones and omits some. The sample carries about 150,000 clones, over 60% recorded once. Findings of the study overall: Some TCR beta chains (around 160 of them) were listed as cytomegalovirus-associated. Among donors in an Asian-associated ancestry cluster, a later analysis reportedly found fewer N-insertions than the roughly 680-donor mean.

Germline V gives CDR1 MGHRA, CDR2 YSYEKL. This CDR3 spans 15 amino acids. Trimming cost V 5 bases and J 5 bases, with 18 bases left between them. Sampled while nominally healthy, donors likely had unrecorded immune exposures. This clone was found a few times. The antigen is not known. The clonotype comes from a male donor in good health and CMV-seronegative. The sequenced sample consisted of PBMCs. The V gene is TRBV4-1, the J gene TRBJ1-2, with D hard to call. The CDR3 is CASSVQIVPVYGYTF. In DNA form, the CDR3 reads TGCGCCAGCAGCGTTCAGATTGTTCCTGTATATGGCTACACCTTC.